This T cell receptor (beta chain) was sequenced during a study of technical replicates of blood from several donors. The repertoire was sequenced with immunoSEQ multiplex PCR; TCRdb's copy has only in-frame clones and lacks some. The sample carries 75,000 to 100,000 clones, roughly 96% recorded once. Germline values: CDR1 SGHRS, CDR2 YFSETQ. The CDR3 sequence is 14 residues long. Trimming left V 1 base short and J 1 base short, with 8 bases between. The V gene is TRBV5-1, the J gene TRBJ2-5; TRBD2 is a possible D gene (5 bases). Sequencing was performed on T cells isolated from PBMCs. This receptor was taken from a human donor in good health. CDR3: CASSLSGVQETQYF. CDR3 DNA sequence: TGCGCCAGCAGCTTGTCCGGGGTCCAAGAGACCCAGTACTTC.